The 29 T cell receptor beta chains below all came from one sample that was sequenced in a study of vaccination effects on CD4 cells after COVID-19. The data were produced by immunoSEQ multiplex PCR, yet TCRdb's version contains in-frame clones alone and is incomplete. The table lists around 54,000 clones, 75% to 90% of them singletons. Within the ViraFEST assay, antigen-specific CD4+ T cells underwent expansion with viral peptide pools prior to sequencing. The authors isolated CD4+ T cells after around nine days of culture. These receptors' antigens are unknown. The sequenced sample was CD4+ T cells from PBMCs cultured with HCoV-229E spike peptides, obtained before COVID-19 vaccination. Every receptor here comes from a human donor who received a COVID-19 vaccine.

The genes are TRBV29-1 and TRBJ2-5; TRBD2 agrees at 7 bases. The CDR3 loop spans 13 amino acids. After removal of 2 bases from V and 6 bases from J, the junction contained 6 bases not matched to a gene. Germline CDR1 SQVTM, CDR2 ANQGSEA. In nucleotides, the CDR3 is TGCAGCGTTGAACCGACTAGCTCCCAGACCCAGTACTTC. Protein product: CSVEPTSSQTQYF.

This clone has a single count. The V call is TRBV5-1, the J call TRBJ1-2; 7 bases map to TRBD1. V shed 0 bases and J 1 base; nucleotides not matched to a gene: 9. CDR1 is SGHRS and CDR2 is YFSETQ in the germline V gene. The CDR3 totals 17 residues. The CDR3 coding sequence is TGCGCCAGCAGCTTGGGGGGCCGGACAGGCTATAACTATGGCTACACCTTC. It translates to CASSLGGRTGYNYGYTF.

This clone has a handful of counts. V and J are TRBV5-1 and TRBJ1-1; D possibly corresponds to TRBD1 (6 bases). The CDR3 extends over 14 amino acids. Germline values: CDR1 SGHRS, CDR2 YFSETQ. V gave up 3 bases and J gave up 1 base, with 10 bases separating them. The CDR3, as DNA: TGCGCCAGCAGCTCTGGCAGGGGGAACACTGAAGCTTTCTTT. It codes for CASSSGRGNTEAFF.

The rearrangement uses TRBV27 and TRBJ2-2; TRBD2 matches at 8 bases. The ends lost 0 bases at V and 6 bases at J; junction bases unmatched: 6. The germline V gene encodes CDR1 MNHEY and CDR2 SMNVEV (reference sequence). The CDR3 contains 16 residues. The CDR3 DNA sequence: TGTGCCAGCAGTTTATCCAGCGGGGGTATCGCCGGGGAGCTGTTTTTT. This codes for CASSLSSGGIAGELFF.

The gene calls are TRBV3-1 (or the pseudogene TRBV3-2) and TRBJ2-2; the D is unclear. Germline CDR1 reads LGHDT; CDR2 reads YNNKEL (reference sequence). This CDR3 comprises 14 residues. Trimming took off 2 bases at V and 4 bases at J, with 8 bases between the two ends. Here the CDR3 reads CASSQRRFTGELFF. The CDR3 DNA reads as TGTGCCAGCAGCCAACGAAGATTCACCGGGGAGCTGTTTTTT.

V and J are TRBV7-3 and TRBJ1-3; TRBD1 is a possible D gene (5 bases). The CDR3 spans 15 residues. Germline loops: CDR1 SGHTA, CDR2 FQGTGA. V was trimmed by 5 bases and J by 4 bases, leaving 15 bases between them. CDR3 amino acids: CASSTGGAGGNTIYF. The CDR3 nucleotides read TGTGCCAGCAGCACAGGCGGCGCGGGCGGAAACACCATATATTTT.

The chain couples TRBV5-6 to TRBJ1-2; D not resolved. This CDR3 region has 14 residues. Germline V gene data show CDR1 as SGHDT and CDR2 as YYEEEE. Trimming shortened V by 6 bases and J by 7 bases, and 19 bases separated the two germline ends. CDR3 bases: TGTGCCAGCAAGGAGGGCGAGCATCCTAGTGGCTACACCTTC. It yields the protein CASKEGEHPSGYTF. Looking up the rest from reference TRBV5-6 and TRBJ1-2 gives the full variable domain: DAGVTQSPTHLIKTRGQQVTLRCSPKSGHDTVSWYQQALGQGPQFIFQYYEEEERQRGNFPDRFSGHQFPNYSSELNVNALLLGDSALYLCASKEGEHPSGYTFGSGTRLTVV.

The V and J genes are TRBV4-3 and TRBJ1-6; TRBD1 is a possible D gene (5 bases). Germline V gene lookup returns CDR1 LGHNA and CDR2 YSLEER. The V end lost 0 bases, the J end lost 8 bases, and 17 bases lay between the germline ends. The CDR3 has 17 amino acids. CDR3 bases: TGCGCCAGCAGCCAAGATACTGGGGCCATGACCCATTCACCCCTCCACTTT. Encoded protein: CASSQDTGAMTHSPLHF.

The chain employs TRBV29-1 and TRBJ1-4; D gene uncertain. CDR3 length equals 14 residues. Trimming took off 7 bases at V and 0 bases at J, with 12 bases between the two ends. CDR1 is SQVTM and CDR2 is ANQGSEA in the germline V gene. The CDR3 bases are TGCAGCGCCTCAGGTTCCGCAACTAATGAAAAACTGTTTTTT. Protein product: CSASGSATNEKLFF.

A few counts support this clone. The rearrangement links TRBV18 to TRBJ1-5; 12 nucleotides match TRBD1. This CDR3 spans 16 amino acids. The V gene end was trimmed by 2 bases and the J gene end by 5 bases; junction bases not matched to a gene: 4. Germline V lookup: CDR1 KGHSH, CDR2 LQKENI. The CDR3 DNA sequence: TGTGCCAGCTCACCAGGGACAGGGGGCTTAGATCAGCCCCAGCATTTT. It translates to CASSPGTGGLDQPQHF.

V is TRBV30 and J is TRBJ2-5; 11 nucleotides agree with TRBD1. The CDR3 is 14 residues long. J lost 4 bases, V lost 5 bases, and 6 bases had no gene match. Per germline, CDR1 GTSNPN and CDR2 SVGIG (reference sequence). CDR3 nucleotides: TGTGCCTGGGGGACAGGGGGTTTAGGAGAGACCCAGTACTTC. This sequence encodes CAWGTGGLGETQYF.

The V gene is TRBV18, the J gene TRBJ2-3; D not resolved. The germline V gene has CDR1 KGHSH and CDR2 LQKENI. V lost 5 bases and J 5 bases, leaving 8 bases between the germline ends. The CDR3 is 12 amino acids. CDR3 amino acids: CASSSLLDTQYF. In DNA, the CDR3 is TGTGCCAGCTCATCCTTGTTAGATACGCAGTATTTT.

V and J are TRBV5-6 and TRBJ2-2; 10 nucleotides agree with TRBD2. The ends lost 3 bases at V and 3 bases at J; junction bases unmatched: 8. The CDR3 is 17 amino acids. CDR1 and CDR2 from the germline V gene are SGHDT and YYEEEE. The CDR3 region is CASSSVAGGYDTGELFF. The DNA of the CDR3 is TGTGCCAGCAGCTCCGTAGCGGGGGGCTACGACACCGGGGAGCTGTTTTTT.

The chain uses TRBV28 and TRBJ2-7; 7 bases map to TRBD2. Germline V gives CDR1 MDHEN, CDR2 SYDVKM. The CDR3 is 15 residues long. With 4 bases clipped from V and 5 bases from J, the junction kept 11 bases outside the gene matches. In DNA, the CDR3 is TGTGCCAGCAGTTCCCCGGGGGGAAGCTTTCACGAGCAGTACGTC. Its protein is CASSSPGGSFHEQYV.

The chain links TRBV19 to TRBJ1-2; 7 nucleotides match TRBD1. The CDR3 consists of 15 residues. V shed 4 bases, J shed 6 bases, and the junction held 11 bases outside the gene matches. Germline V gene lookup returns CDR1 LNHDA and CDR2 SQIVND (reference sequence). The CDR3 bases are TGTGCCAGTAGTAGCCCGGGACAGAGCATTCATGGCTACACCTTC. Translating it yields CASSSPGQSIHGYTF.

This chain links TRBV9 with TRBJ2-5, with 8 bases identical to TRBD2. Germline CDR1 is SGDLS and CDR2 is YYNGEE. Germline trimming cut 4 bases from V and 2 bases from J; bases unmatched to any gene: 7. The CDR3 is made up of 15 amino acids. CDR3 DNA: TGTGCCAGCAGCTCCCTCAGCGGGGGACAAGAGACCCAGTACTTC. Its protein product is CASSSLSGGQETQYF.

In this sample, this clone turned up once. The chain combines TRBV6-4 with TRBJ2-1; 13 bases are a match to TRBD2. After removal of 5 bases from V and 7 bases from J, the junction contained 5 bases not matched to a gene. Germline CDR1 MRHNA, CDR2 SNTAGT. The CDR3 is made up of 15 amino acids. The DNA of the CDR3 is TGTGCCAGCAGTCAGGGACTAGCGGGGACAAATGAGCAGTTCTTC. Translated, it gives CASSQGLAGTNEQFF.

V and J are TRBV11-2 and TRBJ2-5; 8 bases match TRBD1. J gave up 4 bases and V 2 bases, and 3 bases lay outside the gene matches. The CDR3 has 14 amino acids. Germline V gene data show CDR1 as SGHAT and CDR2 as FQNNGV. CDR3 protein: CASSLSTGVETQYF. Here the CDR3 DNA reads TGTGCCAGCAGCTTATCGACAGGGGTAGAGACCCAGTACTTC.

The chain links TRBV2 to TRBJ2-5; 7 bases map to TRBD2. The CDR3 spans 16 residues. J gave up 1 base and V 2 bases, and 7 bases lay outside the gene matches. Germline values: CDR1 SNHLY, CDR2 FYNNEI. The CDR3 nucleotides read TGTGCCAGCAGTGAAAGATTGGGGGGGATCCAAGAGACCCAGTACTTC. Translation gives CASSERLGGIQETQYF.

This sequence joins TRBV6-2 or TRBV6-3 and TRBJ1-6; TRBD1 is a possible D gene (6 bases). CDR1 is MNHEY, CDR2 SVGEGT, per germline. The CDR3 has 16 residues. V was trimmed by 6 bases and J by 4 bases, leaving 16 bases between them. The CDR3 is CASSPRRDKYNSPLHF. CDR3 nucleotide sequence: TGTGCCAGCAGCCCCCGCCGGGACAAGTATAATTCACCCCTCCACTTT.

A single count supports this clone. The CDR3 sequence: CASKNSGGDVTQYF. The CDR3 DNA sequence: TGTGCCAGCAAAAATAGCGGTGGGGATGTTACGCAGTATTTT. This rearrangement joins TRBV7-9 to TRBJ2-3; maybe TRBD2 (6 bases). Trimming took 7 bases from V and 8 from J, leaving 19 bases between them. The CDR3 is 14 amino acids. Germline V CDR1 and CDR2: SEHNR, FQNEAQ (reference sequence).

V gene TRBV7-9 combines with J gene TRBJ1-6, with TRBD1 matching over 7 bases. Germline loops: CDR1 SEHNR, CDR2 FQNEAQ (reference sequence). The CDR3 contains 16 residues. V dropped 0 bases and J dropped 8; count of bases not matched to a gene: 7. The chain's CDR3 is CASSLAGGRVDSPLHF. CDR3 nucleotide sequence: TGTGCCAGCAGCTTAGCAGGGGGCAGAGTGGATTCACCCCTCCACTTT.

This chain joins TRBV6-5 and TRBJ1-5; D might be TRBD1 (6 bases). CDR1 MNHEY and CDR2 SVGAGI come from the germline V gene. There are 12 residues in the CDR3. V was pared by 7 bases and J by 4 bases, with 8 bases between. The CDR3 DNA reads as TGTGCCAGCACCACAGGGAATCAGCCCCAGCATTTT. This codes for CASTTGNQPQHF.

The CDR3 here is CASSRTSGVTDTQYF. The CDR3 region has the DNA TGTGCCAGCAGTCGGACTAGCGGGGTCACAGATACGCAGTATTTT. The chain recombines TRBV27 with TRBJ2-3; 12 bases are shared with TRBD2. In germline, CDR1 is MNHEY, CDR2 SMNVEV (reference sequence). The CDR3 covers 15 residues. V lost 5 bases to trimming and J lost 2 bases; unmatched junction nucleotides: 2.

This chain connects TRBV6-5 to TRBJ1-1; a possible D gene is TRBD1 (5 bases). V was trimmed by 6 bases and J by 1 base, leaving 6 bases between them. In germline, CDR1 is MNHEY, CDR2 SVGAGI. The CDR3 length is 12 residues. This chain's CDR3 is CASRGQNTEAFF. The CDR3 nucleotides read TGTGCCAGCAGGGGGCAGAACACTGAAGCTTTCTTT.

The V and J genes are TRBV18 and TRBJ1-2; D is possibly TRBD1 (5 bases). Trimming cost V 3 bases and J 0 bases, with 17 bases left between them. The CDR3 totals 17 residues. Germline V gene data show CDR1 as KGHSH and CDR2 as LQKENI. DNA of the CDR3: TGTGCCAGCTCACCCTTGGACACACAGGCAGCTAACTATGGCTACACCTTC. Translated, it gives CASSPLDTQAANYGYTF.

The J gene is TRBJ1-1, the V gene TRBV20-1; D call uncertain. With 5 bases removed from V and 1 base from J, the gap between germline ends came to 5 bases. This CDR3 comprises 11 residues. Germline V lookup: CDR1 DFQATT, CDR2 SNEGSKA (reference sequence). The DNA of the CDR3 is TGCAGTGCTCAGAGGAACACTGAAGCTTTCTTT. Translation gives CSAQRNTEAFF.

The CDR3 protein is CASSHQTQYF. The CDR3 DNA sequence: TGTGCCAGCAGCCATCAGACCCAGTACTTC. This chain links TRBV3-1 (or the pseudogene TRBV3-2) with TRBJ2-5; D unresolved. V was clipped by 3 bases and J by 6 bases, with 2 bases between them. The CDR3 has 10 amino acids. Germline CDR1 is LGHDT and CDR2 is YNNKEL (reference sequence).

The V and J genes are TRBV19 and TRBJ2-1; 8 bases line up with TRBD1. The germline gives CDR1 LNHDA, CDR2 SQIVND (reference sequence). V lost 7 bases, J lost 6 bases, and 11 bases stayed unmatched. The CDR3 is 15 amino acids. CDR3 residues: CASTSPGQAPNEQFF. In DNA, the CDR3 is TGTGCCAGTACCTCACCGGGACAGGCCCCCAATGAGCAGTTCTTC.